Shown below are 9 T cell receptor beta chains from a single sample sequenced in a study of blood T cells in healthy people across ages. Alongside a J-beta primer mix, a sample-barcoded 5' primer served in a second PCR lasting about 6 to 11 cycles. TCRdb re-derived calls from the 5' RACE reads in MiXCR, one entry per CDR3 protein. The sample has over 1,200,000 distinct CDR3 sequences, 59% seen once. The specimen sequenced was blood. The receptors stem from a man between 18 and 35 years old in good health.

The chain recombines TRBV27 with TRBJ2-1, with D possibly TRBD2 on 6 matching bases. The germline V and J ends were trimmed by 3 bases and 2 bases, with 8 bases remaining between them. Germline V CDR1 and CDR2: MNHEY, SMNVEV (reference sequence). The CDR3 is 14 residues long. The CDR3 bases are TGTGCCAGCAGTTTTCGGGGGACCTACAATGAGCAGTTCTTC. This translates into CASSFRGTYNEQFF.

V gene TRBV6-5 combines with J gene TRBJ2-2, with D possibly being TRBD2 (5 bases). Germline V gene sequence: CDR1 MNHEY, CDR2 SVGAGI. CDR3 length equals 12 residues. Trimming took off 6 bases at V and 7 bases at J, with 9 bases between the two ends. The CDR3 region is CASRMGSGELFF. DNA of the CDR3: TGTGCCAGCAGGATGGGGAGCGGGGAGCTGTTTTTT.

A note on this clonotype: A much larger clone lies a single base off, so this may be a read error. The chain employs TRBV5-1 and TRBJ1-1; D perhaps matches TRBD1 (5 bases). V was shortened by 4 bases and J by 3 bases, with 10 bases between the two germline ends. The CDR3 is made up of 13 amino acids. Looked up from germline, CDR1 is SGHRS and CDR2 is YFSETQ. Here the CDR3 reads CASSRKTDTEAFF. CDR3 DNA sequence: TGCGCCAGCAGCCGCAAGACAGACACTGAAGCTTTCTTT. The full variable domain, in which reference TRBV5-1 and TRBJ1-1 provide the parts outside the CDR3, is KAGVTQTPRYLIKTRGQQVTLSCSPISGHRSVSWYQQTPGQGLQFLFEYFSETQRNKGNFPGRFSGRQFSNSRSEMNVSTLELGDSALYLCASSRKTDTEAFFGQGTRLTVV.

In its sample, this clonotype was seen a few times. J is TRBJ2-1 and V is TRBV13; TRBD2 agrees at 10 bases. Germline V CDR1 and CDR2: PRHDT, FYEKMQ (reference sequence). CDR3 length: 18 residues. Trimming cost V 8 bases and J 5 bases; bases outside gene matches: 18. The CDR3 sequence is CASGSGASGGPLHNEQFF. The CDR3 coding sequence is TGTGCCAGCGGGTCAGGGGCTAGCGGGGGCCCCTTACACAATGAGCAGTTCTTC. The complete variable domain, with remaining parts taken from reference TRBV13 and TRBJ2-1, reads AAGVIQSPRHLIKEKRETATLKCYPIPRHDTVYWYQQGPGQDPQFLISFYEKMQSDKGSIPDRFSAQQFSDYHSELNMSSLELGDSALYFCASGSGASGGPLHNEQFFGPGTRLTVL.

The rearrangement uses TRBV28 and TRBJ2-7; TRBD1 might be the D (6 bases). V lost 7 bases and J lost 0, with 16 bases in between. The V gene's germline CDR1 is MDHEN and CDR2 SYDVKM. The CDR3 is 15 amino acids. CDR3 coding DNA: TGTGCCAGCACCCAGGGGCCGCTCCCCTCCTACGAGCAGTACTTC. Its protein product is CASTQGPLPSYEQYF.

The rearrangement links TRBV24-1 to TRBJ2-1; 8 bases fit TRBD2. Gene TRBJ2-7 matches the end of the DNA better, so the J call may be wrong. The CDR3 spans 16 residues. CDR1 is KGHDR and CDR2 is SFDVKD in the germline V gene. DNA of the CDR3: TGTGCCACCAGTGCTGGGGGACTAGAGTCCTACAATGAGCAGTACTTC. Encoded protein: CATSAGGLESYNEQYF.

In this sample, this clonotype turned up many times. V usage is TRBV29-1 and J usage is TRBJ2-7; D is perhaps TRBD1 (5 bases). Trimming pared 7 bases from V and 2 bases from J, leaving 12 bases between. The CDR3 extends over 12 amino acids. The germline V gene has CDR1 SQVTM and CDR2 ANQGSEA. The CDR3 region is CSAGHGPYEQYF. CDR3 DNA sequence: TGCAGCGCTGGACACGGTCCCTACGAGCAGTACTTC.

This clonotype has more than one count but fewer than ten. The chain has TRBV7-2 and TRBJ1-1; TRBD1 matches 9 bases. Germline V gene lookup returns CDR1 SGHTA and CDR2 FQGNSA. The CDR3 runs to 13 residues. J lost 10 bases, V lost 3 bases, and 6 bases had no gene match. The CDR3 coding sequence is TGTGCCAGCAGCTTCCCCGACAGGGGGTCAGCTTTCTTT. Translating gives CASSFPDRGSAFF.

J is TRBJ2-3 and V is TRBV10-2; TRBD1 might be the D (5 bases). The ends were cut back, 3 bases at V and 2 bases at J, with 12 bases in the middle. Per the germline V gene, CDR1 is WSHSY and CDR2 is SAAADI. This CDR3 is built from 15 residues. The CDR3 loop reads CASSDVTANTDTQYF. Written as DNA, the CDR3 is TGCGCCAGCAGTGACGTGACAGCGAACACAGATACGCAGTATTTT.